These 12 T cell receptor beta chains share one sample of origin, sequenced in a study of T cells in Graves' hyperthyroidism and ophthalmopathy. Amplification targeted TCR beta CDR3 regions from RNA transcripts. The TCR CDR3 first-round RT-PCR relied on the HTBI primer set. From the multiplex PCR reads, TCRdb called clonotypes with MiXCR, one entry per CDR3 protein. The repertoire has 600,000 to 700,000 distinct CDR3 sequences, approximately 14% of them found once; the top ten carry around 4.5%. Sequenced material: blood. The origin of the receptors is a woman in her thirties or forties with Graves' ophthalmopathy.

This clonotype was counted ten times or more. The V call is TRBV15, the J call TRBJ2-6; 7 positions match TRBD1. The CDR3 has 16 amino acids. CDR1 LNHNV and CDR2 YYDKDF come from the germline V gene (reference sequence). V lost 1 base and J lost 2; bases outside the gene matches: 2. CDR3 in DNA: TGTGCCACCAGCAGAGGAGGGACAGCTGGGGCCAACGTCCTGACTTTC. This translates into CATSRGGTAGANVLTF.

This chain uses TRBV6-1 with TRBJ1-3; D gene unclear. With 7 bases removed from V and 2 bases from J, the gap between germline ends came to 12 bases. CDR1 is MNHNS, CDR2 SASEGT, per germline. The CDR3 has 14 amino acids. The CDR3 is CASTTGWAGNTIYF. In DNA, the CDR3 is TGTGCCAGCACGACGGGATGGGCTGGAAACACCATATATTTT.

This clonotype has a handful of counts. The chain couples TRBV3-1 to TRBJ1-1; D is undetermined. The ends were cut back, 4 bases at V and 4 bases at J, with 10 bases in the middle. The length of the CDR3 is 13 residues. The germline V gene has CDR1 LGHDT and CDR2 YNNKEL (reference sequence). The CDR3 nucleotides are TGTGCCAGCAGCCCGGACGAGAGCACTGAAGCTTTCTTT. It specifies CASSPDESTEAFF.

This clonotype has a count of ten or more. The chain has TRBV28 and TRBJ2-5; D could derive from TRBD1 or TRBD2 (5 bases each). Germline loops: CDR1 MDHEN, CDR2 SYDVKM. This CDR3 comprises 13 residues. The V end was cut by 2 bases, the J end by 4 bases, with 8 bases between. The CDR3 bases are TGTGCCAGCAGTTTAGGGGGTTCAGAGACCCAGTACTTC. Translated: CASSLGGSETQYF.

This clonotype has a count of ten or more. The chain recombines TRBV28 with TRBJ2-3; the match to TRBD2 covers 10 bases. Germline V gene sequence: CDR1 MDHEN, CDR2 SYDVKM. Trimming removed 5 bases from V and 4 bases from J; junction bases left unmatched: 18. This CDR3 is built from 19 residues. CDR3 in DNA: TGTGCCAGCAGTCCCACAAGATACCCACTAGCGGGATATCCAGATACGCAGTATTTT. It yields the protein CASSPTRYPLAGYPDTQYF.

This clonotype was seen repeatedly, ten times or more. The chain uses TRBV28 and TRBJ1-1; 9 nucleotides line up with TRBD1. Germline-derived CDR1 and CDR2 are MDHEN and SYDVKM. The CDR3 is 16 amino acids. V lost 6 bases, J lost 2 bases, and 10 bases stayed unmatched. CDR3 protein: CASRRGQGLFNTEAFF. CDR3 sequence (DNA): TGTGCCAGCAGGAGGGGACAGGGACTCTTTAACACTGAAGCTTTCTTT.

This clonotype was seen repeatedly, ten times or more. This chain links TRBV7-2 with TRBJ2-4; TRBD2 matches 7 bases. J was trimmed by 8 bases and V by 2 bases; bases with no gene match: 6. This CDR3 is built from 14 residues. From germline, CDR1 is SGHTA and CDR2 FQGNSA. CDR3 region: CASSLMLGGDIQYF. CDR3 DNA: TGTGCCAGCAGCTTAATGTTGGGGGGGGACATTCAGTACTTC.

This clonotype occurred a few times. CDR3 nucleotide sequence: TGTGCCAGCAGCACCAGACTCGGGACATACTACTATGGCTACACCTTC. Translated: CASSTRLGTYYYGYTF. This rearrangement joins TRBV11-2 to TRBJ1-2; weak D call: TRBD1 (6 bases). Trimming took 5 bases from V and 3 from J, leaving 19 bases between them. Germline CDR1 SGHAT, CDR2 FQNNGV. CDR3 size: 16 residues.

For this clonotype: One base away lies a much larger clone, so this may be a sequencing read error. The CDR3 region is CASSFQGLQETQYF. CDR3 DNA sequence: TGTGCCAGCAGTTTTCAGGGCCTCCAAGAGACCCAGTACTTC. The gene calls are TRBV27 and TRBJ2-5, with a weak D call TRBD1 (5 bases). V was cut by 3 bases and J by 1 base, with 9 bases left in between. The CDR3 totals 14 residues. Germline CDR1 is MNHEY and CDR2 is SMNVEV (reference sequence).

This clonotype was seen many times. CDR3 DNA sequence: TGTGCCATCAGTGAGCCGAGAAACCGACAGGGGTCGAACACTGAAGCTTTCTTT. This gives the protein CAISEPRNRQGSNTEAFF. V and J are TRBV10-3 and TRBJ1-1, with 8 positions matching TRBD1. V lost 2 bases and J lost 1; bases outside the gene matches: 12. The length of the CDR3 is 18 residues. Germline CDR1 reads ENHRY; CDR2 reads SYGVKD.

The rearrangement joins TRBV7-6 to TRBJ1-1; D gene uncertain. The germline V and J ends were trimmed by 1 base and 6 bases, with 12 bases remaining between them. The CDR3 is 14 residues long. CDR1 and CDR2 (germline): SGHVS, FNYEAQ. The CDR3 sequence is CASSLGEEVPEAFF. As DNA, the CDR3 is TGTGCCAGCAGCTTAGGCGAGGAGGTCCCTGAAGCTTTCTTT.

This clonotype was detected ten times or more. The rearrangement links TRBV5-1 to TRBJ1-1, with a tentative D call TRBD1 (5 bases). The CDR3 is 15 amino acids. Germline CDR1 and CDR2: SGHRS and YFSETQ. The ends were cut back, 5 bases at V and 3 bases at J, with 17 bases in the middle. The CDR3 protein is CASSRRGTGDTEAFF. CDR3 DNA sequence: TGCGCCAGCAGTCGGCGGGGGACGGGGGACACTGAAGCTTTCTTT.